The sequence of this TCR beta chain was determined in a study of T cell repertoires in cytomegalovirus infection (dated by TCRdb to the late 2010s). For the wider study: Donor HLA type was relevant to the analysis, as public TCR beta signatures indicated carriage of CMV infection together with the matching HLA type.

This clonotype has ten or more counts. Its antigen target is currently unknown. No qualities accompany the bases; no much larger clone lies one base away. Points the paper makes about the study in general: Cumulative frequency of public TCR beta family members discriminated carriers of CMV infection plus the relevant HLA type in this cohort and an independent approximately 370-donor cohort. The ex vivo response was dominated by HLA-C-restricted CMV-specific TCR beta clonotypes, which also provided the single most frequent clonotype in two of eight donors.

CDR1 and CDR2, looked up from the germline V gene, are SNHLY and FYNNEI. Spanning cysteine to phenylalanine, the CDR3 consists of 15 amino acids. The sequence is cut down to CDR3 DNA, 45 bases in frame from base 1. V is clipped by 0 bases and J by 12 bases, and the sequence between their germline boundaries is 20 bases long. Sequencing used an Illumina HiSeq 1500. TCRdb itself trimmed the public reads at Q25 with fastp, ran MiXCR and retained productive beta chains. Each record represents a unique CDR3 protein, reported with the most common genes and DNA among its rows. Here the sample has some 270,000 distinct CDR3 sequences; 15% to 20% occur a single time. Approximately 51% of the sample lies in the top ten.

The chain is encoded by TRBV2 joined to TRBJ1-1, and possibly TRBD1, on 5 matching bases. Sequencing was performed on CD8+ T cells from PBMCs. This receptor was obtained from a human donor in good health (CMV status not recorded). Some clones in this sample may be carry-over from other donors' samples. The nucleotide sequence reads as follows: TGTGCCAGCAGTGAAGCGCGGCAGGGTTACATCGAAACTTTCTTT. The encoded protein is CASSEARQGYIETFF.